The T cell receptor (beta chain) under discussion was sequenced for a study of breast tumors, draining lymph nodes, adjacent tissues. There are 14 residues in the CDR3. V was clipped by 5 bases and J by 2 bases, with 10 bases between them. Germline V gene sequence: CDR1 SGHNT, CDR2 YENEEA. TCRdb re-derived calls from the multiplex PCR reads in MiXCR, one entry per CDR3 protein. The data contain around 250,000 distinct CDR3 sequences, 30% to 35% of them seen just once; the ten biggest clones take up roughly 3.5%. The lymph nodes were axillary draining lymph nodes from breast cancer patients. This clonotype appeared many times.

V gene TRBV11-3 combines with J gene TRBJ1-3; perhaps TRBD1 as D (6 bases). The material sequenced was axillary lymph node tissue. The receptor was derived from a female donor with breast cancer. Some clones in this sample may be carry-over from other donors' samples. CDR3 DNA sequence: TGTGCCAGCAGCCTAGGACAGACTGGAAACACCATATATTTT. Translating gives CASSLGQTGNTIYF.